Described below is a single T cell receptor beta chain sequence and its context. Its specificity is unknown. The data are from a study of T cell therapy after organ transplantation. Regarding time point: 4-8 weeks after completion of therapy. Drug-resistant or recurrent cytomegalovirus affected these solid-organ transplant recipient patients. The protocol was immunoSEQ multiplex PCR, while the TCRdb copy is restricted to in-frame clones and leaves out a portion. This sample carries around 4,400 clones, 60% to 80% of them seen once, and the ten largest clones take 30% to 40%. This clonotype was obtained from a human patient who had received a solid organ transplant and had CMV disease. These T cells may partly come from the graft donor. The specimen was CD8+ T cells from blood, collected after autologous CMV-specific T cell therapy.

CDR3 nucleotide sequence: TGTGCCAGCAGTTTAATGTCAGGGGTCGGTCAGCCCCAGCATTTT. It specifies CASSLMSGVGQPQHF. The chain carries TRBV27 and TRBJ1-5, with D possibly matching TRBD1 (6 bases). The CDR3 runs to 15 residues. The V gene lost 2 bases and the J gene lost 6 bases, with 14 bases spanning the gap. CDR1 is MNHEY and CDR2 is SMNVEV in the germline V gene (reference sequence).